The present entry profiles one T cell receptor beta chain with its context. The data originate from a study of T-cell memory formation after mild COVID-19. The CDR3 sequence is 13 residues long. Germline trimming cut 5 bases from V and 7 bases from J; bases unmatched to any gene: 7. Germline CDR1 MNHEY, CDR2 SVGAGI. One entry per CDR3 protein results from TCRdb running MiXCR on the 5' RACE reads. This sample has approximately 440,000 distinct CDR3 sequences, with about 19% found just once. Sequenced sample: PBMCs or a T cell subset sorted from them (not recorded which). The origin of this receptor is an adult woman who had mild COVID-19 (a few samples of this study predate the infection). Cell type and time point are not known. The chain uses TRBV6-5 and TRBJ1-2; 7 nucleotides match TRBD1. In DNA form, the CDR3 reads TGTGCCAGCAGTCCCGGGGACAGCACTGGCTACACCTTC. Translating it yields CASSPGDSTGYTF.